In its sample, the clone carrying this TCR beta chain was seen a few times. Its antigen is unknown. Sequencing was performed with immunoSEQ multiplex PCR; in TCRdb, only in-frame clones are kept and a portion is missing. The data show about 83,000 clones, about 80% seen once. These data come from a study of OX40 agonist ivuxolimab in advanced cancers. Notes on the study in general: Researchers did not determine the expanded peripheral T cells' antigen specificity.

Sequenced material: CD4+ or CD8+ T cells sorted from blood, taken in a trial of the OX40 agonist ivuxolimab. This receptor was taken from an adult with an advanced solid tumor such as melanoma, head and neck, liver or kidney cancer.

The chain's CDR3 is CSVEEGQETQYF. The CDR3, as DNA: TGCAGCGTTGAAGAGGGCCAAGAGACCCAGTACTTC. This chain connects TRBV29-1 to TRBJ2-5, with unresolved D. CDR3 length: 12 amino acids. Germline assignment: CDR1 SQVTM and CDR2 ANQGSEA. The V end was cut by 0 bases, the J end by 1 base, with 3 bases between.